This T cell receptor (beta chain) was captured by sequencing in a study of vaccination and CD4 T cells after COVID-19. Study-level information: Post-diagnosis, post-COVID samples were collected after a median about 95 days, ranging 35 to 161. Culture controls were given either a CEFX pool, an HIV-1 Nef pool, or no peptide.

This sample's treatment: approximately nine-day PBMC culture with coronavirus spike peptide pools or control peptides (ViraFEST assay). TCRs were sequenced by ViraFEST after antigen-specific T cells had been expanded with peptide pools. The CDR3 extends over 14 amino acids. Trimming removed 2 bases from V and 3 bases from J; junction bases left unmatched: 1. Germline CDR1 is MNHEY and CDR2 is SVGEGT. With the Oncomine TCR Beta short-read assay, DNA from cultured CD4+ T cells was sequenced. Scientists extracted genomic DNA from CD4+ T cells grown in culture. Each CDR3 protein gets one entry after TCRdb re-called the PCR reads with MiXCR. In the table there are about 18,000 distinct CDR3 sequences, 50% of which are singletons. For this clonotype: Its specificity is unknown.

The source material was CD4+ T cells from blood, cultured in vitro. This TCR was sampled from a human donor who had recovered from COVID-19. The chain recombines TRBV6-2 or TRBV6-3 with TRBJ1-5; 7 bases agree with TRBD1. This CDR3 reads CASSYGTANQPQHF. CDR3 nucleotides: TGTGCCAGCAGTTACGGGACAGCCAATCAGCCCCAGCATTTT.